Following are 23 T cell receptor beta chains from one sample sequenced in a study of a mutant IDH1 vaccine in newly diagnosed glioma. Time point specified: week 47, end of study. Vaccination used 300 ug of mutant IDH1 20-mer peptide per dose, with topical imiquimod. Measured with immunoSEQ multiplex PCR; TCRdb has only the in-frame clones, and not every one. This sample has 50,000 to 55,000 clones, with about 65% found just once. For these receptors, no antigen is known. The starting material was peripheral blood mononuclear cells (PBMCs), obtained from a glioma patient whose treatment included an IDH1 peptide vaccine. These receptors came from a man aged 35-49 years with glioma. Some clones in this sample may be carry-over from other donors' samples.

This chain joins TRBV2 and TRBJ2-1; 10 nucleotides match TRBD1. V shed 4 bases, J shed 5 bases, and the junction held 2 bases outside the gene matches. Germline lookup yields CDR1 SNHLY and CDR2 FYNNEI. This CDR3 spans 14 amino acids. For the CDR3, the DNA is TGTGCCAGCAGTGGGACAGGGGGGCACAATGAGCAGTTCTTC. Residues: CASSGTGGHNEQFF.

The chain links TRBV5-1 to TRBJ1-4; 7 positions match TRBD1. The CDR3 spans 14 residues. Unmatched junction bases numbered 5, after V lost 2 bases and J lost 7 bases. Germline assignment: CDR1 SGHRS and CDR2 YFSETQ. The CDR3 DNA follows: TGCGCCAGCAGCTTACAGGGGCGAGGTGAAAAACTGTTTTTT. It specifies CASSLQGRGEKLFF. Full variable domain (rest looked up from reference TRBV5-1 and TRBJ1-4): KAGVTQTPRYLIKTRGQQVTLSCSPISGHRSVSWYQQTPGQGLQFLFEYFSETQRNKGNFPGRFSGRQFSNSRSEMNVSTLELGDSALYLCASSLQGRGEKLFFGSGTQLSVL.

J is TRBJ1-5 and V is TRBV6-1; TRBD1 is a possible D gene (5 bases). This CDR3 is built from 15 residues. The germline CDR1 and CDR2 sequences are MNHNS and SASEGT. Trimming pared 2 bases from V and 6 bases from J, leaving 14 bases between. The CDR3 coding sequence is TGTGCCAGCAGTGAAATGGAAGCGGGGGGTCAGCCCCAGCATTTT. The encoded protein is CASSEMEAGGQPQHF.

J is TRBJ2-3 and V is TRBV5-1, with D perhaps matching TRBD2 (5 bases). Trimming removed 0 bases from V and 4 bases from J, with 15 bases in between. This CDR3 has 16 amino acids. Per the germline V gene, CDR1 is SGHRS and CDR2 is YFSETQ. CDR3 sequence: CASSLAEWAGSDTQYF. The CDR3 DNA follows: TGCGCCAGCAGCTTGGCCGAGTGGGCGGGCTCAGATACGCAGTATTTT.

This clone has a handful of counts. This sequence joins TRBV10-3 and TRBJ1-1; 9 bases are shared with TRBD1. The trim removed 4 bases at V and 5 bases at J, leaving 2 bases unmatched. This CDR3 has 13 residues. Germline V lookup: CDR1 ENHRY, CDR2 SYGVKD. This chain's CDR3 is CAISADRGTEAFF. In DNA, the CDR3 is TGTGCCATCAGTGCGGACAGGGGAACTGAAGCTTTCTTT.

This clone showed up just a few times. The junction and the germline gene differ at one end; a read error may be behind it. J is TRBJ1-1 and V is TRBV9, with D perhaps TRBD1 (6 bases). Looked up from germline, CDR1 is SGDLS and CDR2 is YYNGEE. The CDR3 loop spans 13 amino acids. For the CDR3, the DNA is TGTGCCAGCAGCGCGATTCAGGGGTTTTCTCTCCAGTTT. It yields the protein CASSAIQGFSLQF.

The CDR3 region is CASSLGGSGNTIYF. The DNA for the CDR3 is TGTGCCAGCAGCTTAGGGGGATCCGGAAACACCATATATTTT. The chain couples TRBV11-3 to TRBJ1-3; D gene uncertain. V was trimmed by 1 base and J by 4 bases, leaving 8 bases between them. The CDR3 runs to 14 residues. Per the germline V gene, CDR1 is SGHNT and CDR2 is YENEEA.

This clone was seen a single time. The chain employs TRBV29-1 and TRBJ2-5; D possibly corresponds to TRBD2 (5 bases). Germline V gene data show CDR1 as SQVTM and CDR2 as ANQGSEA. This CDR3 is built from 14 residues. V dropped 0 bases and J dropped 7 bases, with 15 bases sitting between them. The CDR3 DNA reads TGCAGCGTTGAAGATTTGGGAGTTCCAGGGACCCAGTACTTC. Amino acids: CSVEDLGVPGTQYF. Combining the CDR3 with reference TRBV29-1 and TRBJ2-5 gives the whole variable domain SAVISQKPSRDICQRGTSLTIQCQVDSQVTMMFWYRQQPGQSLTLIATANQGSEATYESGFVIDKFPISRPNLTFSTLTVSNMSPEDSSIYLCSVEDLGVPGTQYFGPGTRLLVL.

The genes are TRBV5-1 and TRBJ2-2, with D perhaps given as TRBD1 or TRBD2 (6 bases each). The CDR3 is 17 amino acids. Germline V lookup: CDR1 SGHRS, CDR2 YFSETQ. V shed 4 bases and J shed 2 bases, with 18 bases lying between them. CDR3 DNA sequence: TGCGCCAGCAGCCTACAGGGAGGAGATTACAACACCGGGGAGCTGTTTTTT. Protein product: CASSLQGGDYNTGELFF.

The chain joins TRBV27 to TRBJ1-5; D may be TRBD1 (5 bases). V gave up 3 bases and J gave up 7 bases, with 16 bases separating them. Per germline, CDR1 MNHEY and CDR2 SMNVEV (reference sequence). The CDR3 is 15 amino acids. The CDR3 sequence is CASSLRAGKNQPQHF. DNA for the CDR3: TGTGCCAGCAGTTTGCGGGCAGGGAAGAACCAGCCCCAGCATTTT.

This clone was detected only a few times. The chain recombines TRBV6-1 with TRBJ1-2, with D possibly TRBD1 on 6 matching bases. The germline V and J ends were trimmed by 4 bases and 6 bases, with 15 bases remaining between them. Germline lookup yields CDR1 MNHNS and CDR2 SASEGT. The CDR3 has 14 residues. CDR3 loop: CASSAHRDMNGYTF. CDR3 nucleotides: TGTGCCAGCAGTGCTCACCGGGACATGAATGGCTACACCTTC.

The genes are TRBV6-5 and TRBJ1-1; tentatively, D is TRBD1 (6 bases). V dropped 5 bases and J dropped 5 bases, with 18 bases sitting between them. This CDR3 contains 15 residues. From germline, CDR1 is MNHEY and CDR2 SVGAGI. The DNA for the CDR3 is TGTGCCAGCAGTCTGACTGGGGGGGCAGGAACTGAAGCTTTCTTT. Amino acid sequence: CASSLTGGAGTEAFF.

The V and J genes are TRBV23-1 and TRBJ2-7, with unresolved D. TRBV23-1 is placed among ORFs of uncertain function. V lost 2 bases and J lost 12, with 14 bases in between. The CDR3 contains 12 residues. The CDR3 DNA is TGCGCCAGCAGTCAAACCAAGGGTCTCCGGTACTTC. Protein sequence: CASSQTKGLRYF.

V and J are TRBV7-6 and TRBJ2-2; TRBD1 might be the D (5 bases). Trimming left V 5 bases short and J 5 bases short, with 15 bases between. CDR3 length equals 15 residues. Germline values: CDR1 SGHVS, CDR2 FNYEAQ. CDR3 in DNA: TGTGCCAGCAGCCTAAACCAGGGTCGGACCGGGGAGCTGTTTTTT. Residues: CASSLNQGRTGELFF.

The rearrangement uses TRBV6-5 and TRBJ1-3; D may be TRBD1 (5 bases). Germline V CDR1 and CDR2: MNHEY, SVGAGI. The CDR3 loop spans 16 amino acids. The germline V and J ends were trimmed by 0 bases and 0 bases, with 9 bases remaining between them. The CDR3 loop reads CASSYSGGHSGNTIYF. The CDR3 DNA reads as TGTGCCAGCAGTTACTCTGGCGGACACTCTGGAAACACCATATATTTT.

This clone appeared a single time. The chain uses TRBV11-2 and TRBJ1-4, with D possibly matching TRBD1 (5 bases). CDR3 length: 15 amino acids. Germline CDR1 is SGHAT and CDR2 is FQNNGV. V was shortened by 5 bases and J by 8 bases, with 18 bases between the two germline ends. The CDR3 region has the DNA TGTGCCAGCAGCCTATCGGGGGGTAGAGCCGAAAAACTGTTTTTT. This sequence encodes CASSLSGGRAEKLFF.

This chain joins TRBV19 and TRBJ1-6, with 8 positions matching TRBD1. V lost 5 bases and J lost 3; bases outside the gene matches: 6. The CDR3 is 16 residues long. Per the germline V gene, CDR1 is LNHDA and CDR2 is SQIVND (reference sequence). The CDR3 loop is CASSGQGSVYNSPLHF. CDR3 coding DNA: TGTGCCAGTAGTGGACAGGGATCAGTCTATAATTCACCCCTCCACTTT.

This clone was observed a single time. The rearrangement uses TRBV15 and TRBJ2-7; D is undetermined. Germline loops: CDR1 LNHNV, CDR2 YYDKDF (reference sequence). The CDR3 runs 13 residues. The V gene lost 3 bases and the J gene lost 5 bases, with 11 bases spanning the gap. The CDR3 DNA sequence: TGTGCCACCAGCAGTTGGGGTACCCACGAGCAGTACTTC. This gives the protein CATSSWGTHEQYF. Full variable domain (missing parts from reference TRBV15 and TRBJ2-7): DAMVIQNPRYQVTQFGKPVTLSCSQTLNHNVMYWYQQKSSQAPKLLFHYYDKDFNNEADTPDNFQSRRPNTSFCFLDIRSPGLGDTAMYLCATSSWGTHEQYFGPGTRLTVT.

CDR3 protein: CASRTGTANYGYTF. CDR3 nucleotides: TGTGCCAGCAGAACCGGGACAGCAAACTATGGCTACACCTTC. The chain couples TRBV2 to TRBJ1-2; TRBD1 matches 7 bases. The J segment lost 2 bases and the V segment lost 6 bases, leaving 6 bases of the junction unmatched. Germline assignment: CDR1 SNHLY and CDR2 FYNNEI. CDR3 length: 14 residues.

This clone was recorded once. This chain joins TRBV19 and TRBJ1-2; D is ambiguous. This CDR3 is built from 14 residues. V was trimmed by 5 bases and J by 8 bases, leaving 18 bases between them. CDR1 and CDR2 (germline): LNHDA, SQIVND (reference sequence). The CDR3 region is CASSPRTGRVGYTF. In nucleotides, the CDR3 is TGTGCCAGTAGTCCCCGGACGGGGAGAGTCGGCTACACCTTC.

This clone was detected only a few times. V gene TRBV19 combines with J gene TRBJ1-5; 8 bases align to TRBD1. This CDR3 contains 14 residues. V shed 7 bases, J shed 2 bases, and the junction held 4 bases outside the gene matches. Per germline, CDR1 LNHDA and CDR2 SQIVND (reference sequence). The CDR3: CASISGGGNQPQHF. CDR3 bases: TGTGCCAGTATTTCAGGGGGCGGCAATCAGCCCCAGCATTTT.

This clone occurred a few times. The chain has TRBV2 and TRBJ2-2; TRBD1 agrees at 8 bases. Germline values: CDR1 SNHLY, CDR2 FYNNEI. This CDR3 spans 17 amino acids. Losses at the gene ends were 9 bases for V and 7 bases for J; bases not matched to a gene: 19. CDR3 DNA: TGTGCCAGACACGGTTCTCCTGGACAGGGCGGTGGCGGGGAGCTGTTTTTT. It encodes CARHGSPGQGGGGELFF. Using reference TRBV2 and TRBJ2-2 for the parts outside the CDR3, the full variable domain is EPEVTQTPSHQVTQMGQEVILRCVPISNHLYFYWYRQILGQKVEFLVSFYNNEISEKSEIFDDQFSVERPDGSNFTLKIRSTKLEDSAMYFCARHGSPGQGGGGELFFGEGSRLTVL.

The gene calls are TRBV4-1 and TRBJ1-5, with a possible D match to TRBD1 (5 bases). This CDR3 has 15 residues. Per the germline V gene, CDR1 is MGHRA and CDR2 is YSYEKL. With 2 bases removed from V and 6 bases from J, the gap between germline ends came to 14 bases. CDR3 DNA sequence: TGCGCCAGCAGCCAAAGTATGAAGGGGAGTCAGCCCCAGCATTTT. Protein: CASSQSMKGSQPQHF.